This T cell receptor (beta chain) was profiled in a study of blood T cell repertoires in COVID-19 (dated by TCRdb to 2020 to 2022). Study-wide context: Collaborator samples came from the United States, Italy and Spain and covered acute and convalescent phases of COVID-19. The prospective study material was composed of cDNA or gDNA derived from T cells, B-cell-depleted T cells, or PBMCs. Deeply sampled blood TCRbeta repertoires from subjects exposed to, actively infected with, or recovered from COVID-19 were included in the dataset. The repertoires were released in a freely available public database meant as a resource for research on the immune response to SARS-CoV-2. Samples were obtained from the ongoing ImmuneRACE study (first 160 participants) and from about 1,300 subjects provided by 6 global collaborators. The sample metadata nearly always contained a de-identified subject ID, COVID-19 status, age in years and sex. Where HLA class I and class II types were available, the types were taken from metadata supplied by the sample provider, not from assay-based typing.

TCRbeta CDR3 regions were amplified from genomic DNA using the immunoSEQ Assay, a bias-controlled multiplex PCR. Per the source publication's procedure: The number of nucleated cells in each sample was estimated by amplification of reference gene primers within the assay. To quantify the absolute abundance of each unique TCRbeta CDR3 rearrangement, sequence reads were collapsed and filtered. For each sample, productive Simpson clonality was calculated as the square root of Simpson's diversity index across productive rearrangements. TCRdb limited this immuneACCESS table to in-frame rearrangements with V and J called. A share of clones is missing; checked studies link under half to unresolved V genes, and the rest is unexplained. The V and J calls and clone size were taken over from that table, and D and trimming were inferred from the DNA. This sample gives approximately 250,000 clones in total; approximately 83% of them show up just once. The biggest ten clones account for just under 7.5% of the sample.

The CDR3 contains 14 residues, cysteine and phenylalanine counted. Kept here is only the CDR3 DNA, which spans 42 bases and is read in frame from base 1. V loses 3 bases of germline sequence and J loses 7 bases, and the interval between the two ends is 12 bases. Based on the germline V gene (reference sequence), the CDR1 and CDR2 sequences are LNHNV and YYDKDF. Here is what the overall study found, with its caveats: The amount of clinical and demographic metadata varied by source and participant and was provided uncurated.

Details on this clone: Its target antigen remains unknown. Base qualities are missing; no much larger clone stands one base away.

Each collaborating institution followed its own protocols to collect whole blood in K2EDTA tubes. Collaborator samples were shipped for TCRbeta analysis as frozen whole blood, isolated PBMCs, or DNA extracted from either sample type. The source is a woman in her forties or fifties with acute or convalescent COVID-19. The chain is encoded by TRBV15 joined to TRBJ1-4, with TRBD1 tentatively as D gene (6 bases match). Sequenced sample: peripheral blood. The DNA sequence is TGTGCCACCAGCAGGAGACAGGACTCTGAAAAACTGTTTTTT. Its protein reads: CATSRRQDSEKLFF.